The clone carrying this T cell receptor beta chain was recorded only once. The data stem from a study of T cell changes during pregnancy in multiple sclerosis. TCRdb's table, derived via immunoSEQ multiplex PCR, lists solely in-frame clones and lacks some. The sample gives approximately 59,000 clones, 91% of which show up once; roughly 1.5% is in the top ten. Germline V gives CDR1 MNHNY, CDR2 SVGAGI (reference sequence). Trimming pared 5 bases from V and 5 bases from J, leaving 18 bases between. CDR3 length: 15 residues. The rearrangement uses TRBV6-6 and TRBJ2-5; tentative D call: TRBD1 (5 bases). The sequence came from a female donor in good health, enrolled as a control in a pregnancy study. The sample consisted of peripheral blood, taken in the third trimester of pregnancy. In DNA form, the CDR3 reads TGTGCCAGCAGTAGGACATCCCTCCTGCCGGAGACCCAGTACTTC. The encoded protein is CASSRTSLLPETQYF.